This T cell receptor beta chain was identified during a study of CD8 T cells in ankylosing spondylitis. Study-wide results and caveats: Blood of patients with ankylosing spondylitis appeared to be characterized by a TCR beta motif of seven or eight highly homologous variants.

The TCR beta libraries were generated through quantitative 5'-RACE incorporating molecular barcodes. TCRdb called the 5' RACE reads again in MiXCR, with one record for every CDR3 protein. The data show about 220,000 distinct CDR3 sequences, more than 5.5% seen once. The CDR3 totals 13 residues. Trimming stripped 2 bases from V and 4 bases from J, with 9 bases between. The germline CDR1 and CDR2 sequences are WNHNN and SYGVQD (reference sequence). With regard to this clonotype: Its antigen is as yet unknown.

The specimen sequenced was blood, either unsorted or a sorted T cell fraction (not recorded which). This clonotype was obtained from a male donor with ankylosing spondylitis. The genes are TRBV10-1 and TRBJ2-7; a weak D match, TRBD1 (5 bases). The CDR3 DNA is TGCGCCAGCAGTGAGACCGACAGATACGAGCAGTACTTC. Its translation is CASSETDRYEQYF.